This TCR beta chain was recovered during a study of OX40 agonist ivuxolimab in advanced cancers. At the level of the study: Patients were dosed with the agonistic anti-OX40 (CD134) antibody ivuxolimab.

People who had autoimmune disease history or systemic immunosuppression were excluded. The study's findings and limits: Relatively little clonal expansion, among the lowest observed, appeared in partial responders at 0.1-3.0 mg/kg.

The data were produced by immunoSEQ multiplex PCR, yet TCRdb's version contains in-frame clones alone and is incomplete. The sample yields around 58,000 clones, 84% seen once. For this clone: The antigen is undetermined.

Sequenced material: CD4+ or CD8+ T cells sorted from blood, taken in a trial of the OX40 agonist ivuxolimab. The TCR comes from an adult with an advanced solid tumor such as melanoma, head and neck, liver or kidney cancer.

CDR3 in amino acids: CASSPPSGLRETQYF. The CDR3 bases are TGTGCCAGCTCACCACCGAGCGGCCTGAGAGAGACCCAGTACTTC. The chain uses TRBV18 and TRBJ2-5; perhaps TRBD2 as D (5 bases). V lost 0 bases, J lost 4 bases, and 12 bases lay in between. CDR1 and CDR2 from the germline V gene are KGHSH and LQKENI. This CDR3 contains 15 residues.